One and the same sample provided the 2 T cell receptor beta chains below, sequenced in a study of CD8+ T cells in alopecia areata. As the sequencing template, cDNA was produced by extracting RNA and reverse transcribing it. Some clones are missing from TCRdb's copy, which holds only in-frame ones; the method was immunoSEQ multiplex PCR. The table lists 150,000 or so clones, approximately 87% of them singletons. The sequenced sample was CD8+ T cells sorted from blood, obtained at week 0. The receptors come from a human donor with alopecia areata.

The gene calls are TRBV6-5 and TRBJ2-1; D unclear. The CDR3 covers 13 residues. V was cut by 2 bases and J by 8 bases, with 10 bases left in between. Germline lookup yields CDR1 MNHEY and CDR2 SVGAGI. This chain's CDR3 is CASSYIALDEQFF. The CDR3 bases are TGTGCCAGCAGTTACATTGCCCTGGATGAGCAGTTCTTC.

The rearrangement uses TRBV14 and TRBJ1-2; D is ambiguous. Germline CDR1 SGHDN, CDR2 FVKESK. The CDR3 sequence is 9 residues long. In DNA, the CDR3 is TGTGCGAGGTCTACTGGCTACACCTTC. Translated: CARSTGYTF.